Given below is one TCR beta chain in context. This entry comes from a study of low-dose radiotherapy and immunotherapy resistance in tumors. At the level of the study: A daily 300 mg dose of oral aspirin was taken by patients for four cycles from cycle 1 day 1.

Described time point: before trial treatment. Each patient who was eligible had an advanced solid tumor with no tumor-infiltrating lymphocytes. It was with a constant-region primer and a V-primer adapter that TCRs were amplified over roughly 20 PCR cycles. TCRdb called the reads again in MiXCR, with one record for every CDR3 protein. There are about 50,000 distinct CDR3 sequences in the sample; about an eighth occur only once, and 5.5% to 8% lies in the top ten. The CDR3 runs to 15 residues. J lost 4 bases, V lost 6 bases, and 8 bases had no gene match. CDR1 and CDR2 (germline): MDHEN, SYDVKM. The V gene is TRBV28, the J gene TRBJ2-5; TRBD1 matches 10 bases. The TCR originated in a female donor with ovarian cancer. The sample in question was PBMCs, obtained before treatment. CDR3 nucleotides: TGTGCCAGCAGCCAAACCCGGACAGGGGGAGAGACCCAGTACTTC. This gives the protein CASSQTRTGGETQYF.